The sample holds a few counts of the clone carrying this T cell receptor beta chain. This entry belongs to a study of patients and donors after allogeneic stem cell transplantation. CDR1 is MGHDK, CDR2 SYGVNS, per germline. Trimming shortened V by 1 base and J by 8 bases, and 11 bases separated the two germline ends. The length of the CDR3 is 13 residues. MiXCR, run by TCRdb on the RT-PCR reads, gives a single entry per CDR3 protein. This sample has 90,000 to 130,000 distinct CDR3 sequences, with approximately 35% found just once. This chain connects TRBV25-1 to TRBJ1-2, with D possibly matching TRBD1 (6 bases). This receptor was identified in a human donor who was either an allogeneic HSCT recipient or a stem cell or donor lymphocyte infusion donor (not recorded which). It is not recorded whose cells these are; they may come from a transplant donor. The specimen sequenced was blood, either unsorted or a sorted T cell fraction (not recorded which). The CDR3 reads CASSESGGHGYTF. The CDR3 DNA follows: TGTGCCAGCAGTGAATCGGGGGGGCACGGCTACACCTTC.